This T cell receptor beta chain stems from a study of cytomegalovirus exposure and HLA in healthy donors. Study findings and constraints: Per a prior analysis, the majority of TCR beta V segments were productive roughly 90% or roughly 30% of the time. For most subjects, TCR beta sequences were reported to predict HLA-A and HLA-B alleles with accuracy.

The V end lost 5 bases, the J end lost 0 bases, and 14 bases lay between the germline ends. Germline lookup yields CDR1 SGHRS and CDR2 YFSETQ. The CDR3 runs 16 residues. As to this clone: What it binds is not known.

PCR primers comprised 60 Vbeta and 13 Jbeta primers. In the authors' workflow: An analysis that came later counted 70 million to 100 million unique TCR beta chains, approximately 10 million shared. Repertoires were generated with immunoSEQ multiplex PCR, while TCRdb's copy carries only in-frame clones and drops some. Clone size and V and J calls were adopted from that table, with D and trimming inferred from the DNA. The table has just over 95,000 clones, about four fifths seen once. Sequencing input: PBMCs. The chain carries TRBV5-1 and TRBJ1-4; D may be TRBD1 (6 bases). The TCR sequence derives from a human donor in good health. The CDR3 DNA sequence: TGCGCCAGCAGTTTTACAGGGACGGCAACTAATGAAAAACTGTTTTTT. This gives the protein CASSFTGTATNEKLFF.